The next 29 T cell receptor beta chains were all read from a single sample in a study of T cell responses to AZD1222 COVID-19 vaccine (dated by TCRdb to about 2021). The method behind the library was the immunoSEQ multiplex PCR assay. In its TCRdb copy, this immuneACCESS table keeps in-frame sequences only and misses some clones. Where compared with another copy, unresolved V genes explain less than half of these, and the others have no known cause. The sample table records 150,000 or so clones; 80% to 95% of these occur just once. About 4.5% of the sample comes from the top ten. This specimen's time point label, interpreted: baseline before first vaccination. The sample in question was peripheral blood, obtained on day 0 of AZD1222 vaccination. These receptors were taken from an adult in good health.

Only one count was recorded for this clone. This chain connects TRBV3-1 (or the pseudogene TRBV3-2) to TRBJ2-3, with D possibly called TRBD1 or TRBD2 (5 bases each). Germline CDR1 reads LGHDT; CDR2 reads YNNKEL (reference sequence). This CDR3 region has 17 residues. Trimming left V 3 bases short and J 6 bases short, with 22 bases between. In DNA form, the CDR3 reads TGTGCCAGCAGCCACGCGCCCGGGACCGAAATTCGGGATACGCAGTATTTT. This codes for CASSHAPGTEIRDTQYF.

This clone was observed once. The genes are TRBV7-9 and TRBJ2-3; D not certain. Trimming stripped 7 bases from V and 2 bases from J, with 7 bases between. The CDR3 has 12 amino acids. Germline CDR1 is SEHNR and CDR2 is FQNEAQ (reference sequence). The chain's CDR3 is CASNRNTDTQYF. The DNA for the CDR3 is TGTGCCAGCAACAGAAACACAGATACGCAGTATTTT.

This clone occurred once. The genes are TRBV5-1 and TRBJ1-2; 7 positions match TRBD1. V lost 1 base to trimming and J lost 5 bases; unmatched junction nucleotides: 14. The CDR3 totals 17 residues. Germline V lookup: CDR1 SGHRS, CDR2 YFSETQ. The DNA for the CDR3 is TGCGCCAGCAGCTTGTTCGGACAGGCCTTAGGGGGGTATGGCTACACCTTC. Its protein product is CASSLFGQALGGYGYTF.

This rearrangement joins TRBV3-1 (or the pseudogene TRBV3-2) to TRBJ2-2; 9 bases map to TRBD2. J was trimmed by 3 bases and V by 5 bases; bases with no gene match: 7. Germline V gene data show CDR1 as LGHDT and CDR2 as YNNKEL (reference sequence). This CDR3 is built from 16 residues. The CDR3 coding sequence is TGTGCCAGCAGCAGAAATAGCGGGAGTGACACCGGGGAGCTGTTTTTT. It translates to CASSRNSGSDTGELFF.

V and J are TRBV7-2 and TRBJ1-6; 9 bases are shared with TRBD1. V shed 4 bases, J shed 7 bases, and the junction held 5 bases outside the gene matches. The CDR3 has 15 residues. Germline values: CDR1 SGHTA, CDR2 FQGNSA. CDR3: CASSSRTGENSPLHF. In DNA, the CDR3 is TGTGCCAGCAGCTCGCGGACAGGGGAGAATTCACCCCTCCACTTT. Based on the CDR3 plus reference TRBV7-2 and TRBJ1-6, the full variable domain is GAGVSQSPSNKVTEKGKDVELRCDPISGHTALYWYRQSLGQGLEFLIYFQGNSAPDKSGLPSDRFSAERTGGSVSTLTIQRTQQEDSAVYLCASSSRTGENSPLHFGNGTRLTVT.

The chain recombines TRBV6-6 with TRBJ2-7, with D perhaps TRBD2 (5 bases). Germline CDR1 reads MNHNY; CDR2 reads SVGAGI (reference sequence). The CDR3 consists of 13 residues. V was clipped by 7 bases and J by 7 bases, with 17 bases between them. The CDR3 region has the DNA TGTGCCAGCAACCTGGCCTGGGCGGGTGAGCAGTACTTC. Its protein is CASNLAWAGEQYF.

V usage is TRBV27 and J usage is TRBJ1-2; D may be TRBD1 (6 bases). Trimming removed 3 bases from V and 3 bases from J, with 8 bases in between. The CDR3 contains 13 residues. CDR1 is MNHEY and CDR2 is SMNVEV in the germline V gene (reference sequence). In nucleotides, the CDR3 is TGTGCCAGCAGTTTCAAGGGGGACTATGGCTACACCTTC. Translating it yields CASSFKGDYGYTF.

This clone was seen just once. The rearrangement links TRBV4-2 to TRBJ1-3; no firm D call. Germline-derived CDR1 and CDR2 are LGHNA and YNFKEQ. CDR3 length equals 16 residues. With 1 base removed from V and 6 bases from J, the gap between germline ends came to 16 bases. The CDR3 region has the DNA TGTGCCAGCAGCCAAGGGGCTAGACGGGAGGAAAACACCATATATTTT. Amino acid sequence: CASSQGARREENTIYF.

The CDR3: CASGIWGGEETQYF. CDR3 nucleotides: TGCGCCAGCGGCATCTGGGGAGGGGAAGAGACCCAGTACTTC. V usage is TRBV5-1 and J usage is TRBJ2-5; 7 bases match TRBD2. Trimming cost V 7 bases and J 3 bases; bases outside gene matches: 9. The CDR3 has 14 residues. Germline V gene sequence: CDR1 SGHRS, CDR2 YFSETQ. The full variable domain, in which reference TRBV5-1 and TRBJ2-5 provide the parts outside the CDR3, is KAGVTQTPRYLIKTRGQQVTLSCSPISGHRSVSWYQQTPGQGLQFLFEYFSETQRNKGNFPGRFSGRQFSNSRSEMNVSTLELGDSALYLCASGIWGGEETQYFGPGTRLLVL.

In this sample, this clone turned up a few times. This chain joins TRBV10-3 and TRBJ1-6; unclear D gene. V was pared by 8 bases and J by 10 bases, with 24 bases between. The CDR3 spans 16 residues. The germline gives CDR1 ENHRY, CDR2 SYGVKD. CDR3 amino acids: CAIAKLGGVMGSPLHF. The DNA for the CDR3 is TGTGCCATCGCAAAGCTGGGCGGGGTGATGGGGTCACCCCTCCACTTT.

The chain combines TRBV2 with TRBJ2-7; D is ambiguous. The CDR3 spans 12 residues. The germline V gene encodes CDR1 SNHLY and CDR2 FYNNEI. V was pared by 5 bases and J by 6 bases, with 11 bases between. This chain's CDR3 is CASSPAALEQYF. Written as DNA, the CDR3 is TGTGCCAGCAGTCCGGCCGCCCTCGAGCAGTACTTC.

The chain couples TRBV25-1 to TRBJ1-3; 8 bases align to TRBD1. J was trimmed by 3 bases and V by 3 bases; bases with no gene match: 4. This CDR3 is 15 amino acids long. Germline V gene data show CDR1 as MGHDK and CDR2 as SYGVNS. CDR3 DNA sequence: TGTGCCAGCAGTGATTCACAGGGGGGTGGAAACACCATATATTTT. Translation gives CASSDSQGGGNTIYF.

The chain uses TRBV5-6 and TRBJ1-2; D is ambiguous. CDR1 and CDR2 from the germline V gene are SGHDT and YYEEEE. V lost 4 bases, J lost 6 bases, and 7 bases lay in between. The CDR3 length is 11 residues. CDR3 coding DNA: TGTGCCAGCAGCCGACGGGATGGCTACACCTTC. Its translation: CASSRRDGYTF.

On this clone: A read error may produce the germline difference seen at one junction end. V is TRBV12-3 or TRBV12-4 and J is TRBJ2-3, with 11 bases aligning to TRBD1. The CDR3 sequence is 13 residues long. CDR3 in DNA: TGTGCCAGCAGTATCAGGACAGGGGGCCACTCGAATTTT. Amino acid sequence: CASSIRTGGHSNF.

V gene TRBV11-2 combines with J gene TRBJ1-1; no definite D call. The CDR3 has 13 residues. CDR1 and CDR2 from the germline V gene are SGHAT and FQNNGV. Trimming pared 1 base from V and 10 bases from J, leaving 13 bases between. The CDR3 loop reads CASSLAGGRLAFF. In DNA, the CDR3 is TGTGCCAGCAGCTTAGCGGGCGGGCGGTTAGCTTTCTTT.

The chain has TRBV3-1 (or the pseudogene TRBV3-2) and TRBJ1-2; D may be TRBD1 (5 bases). Germline-derived CDR1 and CDR2 are LGHDT and YNNKEL (reference sequence). The CDR3 is 15 residues long. The V end was cut by 6 bases, the J end by 1 base, with 15 bases between. CDR3 coding DNA: TGTGCCAGCAGAACGACCGGGGCACATAACTATGGCTACACCTTC. Translated: CASRTTGAHNYGYTF.

This clone occurred a few times. The chain links TRBV19 to TRBJ1-6; D is uncertain. The ends were cut back, 11 bases at V and 16 bases at J, with 15 bases in the middle. This CDR3 has 10 residues. Germline CDR1 reads LNHDA; CDR2 reads SQIVND (reference sequence). CDR3 DNA sequence: TGTGCCCCACCCCGTCCTGTACTCCACTTT. Its protein is CAPPRPVLHF.

J is TRBJ2-1 and V is TRBV7-9; no clear D. This CDR3 spans 13 amino acids. Per germline, CDR1 SEHNR and CDR2 FQNEAQ (reference sequence). V lost 8 bases and J lost 1, with 9 bases in between. The CDR3 reads CASGWTSYNEQFF. The CDR3 region has the DNA TGTGCCAGCGGATGGACGTCCTACAATGAGCAGTTCTTC.

The CDR3 protein is CASRRSSYNEQFF. The CDR3 DNA is TGTGCCAGTCGCAGAAGCTCCTACAATGAGCAGTTCTTC. The V call is TRBV5-4, the J call TRBJ2-1; no reliable D call. V lost 8 bases, J lost 0 bases, and 9 bases lay in between. CDR3 length: 13 residues. CDR1 is SGHNT, CDR2 YYREEE, per germline (reference sequence).

The rearrangement links TRBV7-9 to TRBJ2-7; 10 positions match TRBD1. The germline V gene has CDR1 SEHNR and CDR2 FQNEAQ (reference sequence). The ends lost 5 bases at V and 6 bases at J; junction bases unmatched: 10. CDR3 length: 15 amino acids. CDR3 region: CASSETDRGAGEQYF. DNA for the CDR3: TGTGCCAGCAGCGAAACGGACAGGGGGGCGGGCGAGCAGTACTTC.

This chain joins TRBV28 and TRBJ2-5; possible D gene TRBD2, 6 bases. The V and J ends lost 5 bases and 7 bases respectively, with 14 bases between them. CDR3 size: 13 residues. In germline, CDR1 is MDHEN, CDR2 SYDVKM. CDR3 in DNA: TGTGCCAGCAGTCTTCTGGACGGGGGGACCCAGTACTTC. This encodes CASSLLDGGTQYF.

This clone has just one count. The chain joins TRBV24-1 to TRBJ2-3; possibly TRBD2 for D (5 bases). There are 15 residues in the CDR3. Trimming shortened V by 5 bases and J by 2 bases, and 13 bases separated the two germline ends. The germline V gene encodes CDR1 KGHDR and CDR2 SFDVKD. CDR3 sequence: CATSGAGQYTDTQYF. In nucleotides, the CDR3 is TGTGCCACCAGTGGGGCGGGCCAATACACAGATACGCAGTATTTT.

This clone was seen only a few times. The rearrangement uses TRBV4-1 and TRBJ2-1; 10 bases are shared with TRBD2. CDR3 size: 13 residues. The V gene end was trimmed by 6 bases and the J gene end by 10 bases; junction bases not matched to a gene: 6. Per the germline V gene, CDR1 is MGHRA and CDR2 is YSYEKL. The CDR3 here is CASRVPGLAEQFF. The DNA for the CDR3 is TGCGCCAGCAGGGTCCCGGGACTAGCGGAGCAGTTCTTC.

This chain links TRBV15 with TRBJ2-1; 9 bases match TRBD2. CDR3 length: 20 amino acids. Germline CDR1 is LNHNV and CDR2 is YYDKDF (reference sequence). Unmatched junction bases numbered 17, after V lost 0 bases and J lost 5 bases. CDR3 residues: CATSRDKRNSGGFRNNEQFF. In nucleotides, the CDR3 is TGTGCCACCAGCAGAGATAAGAGGAATAGCGGGGGATTCCGAAACAATGAGCAGTTCTTC.

The V gene is TRBV7-9, the J gene TRBJ2-5; D remains ambiguous. This CDR3 is built from 14 residues. Per germline, CDR1 SEHNR and CDR2 FQNEAQ (reference sequence). Trimming left V 1 base short and J 2 bases short, with 8 bases between. CDR3 sequence (DNA): TGTGCCAGCAGCTTAGGAAAAGGGCAAGAGACCCAGTACTTC. Translated: CASSLGKGQETQYF.

This sequence joins TRBV2 and TRBJ1-5, with D perhaps matching TRBD1 (5 bases). The CDR3 length is 14 residues. V was trimmed by 4 bases and J by 0 bases, leaving 7 bases between them. Per the germline V gene, CDR1 is SNHLY and CDR2 is FYNNEI. CDR3 sequence: CASSVGGSNQPQHF. The CDR3 DNA reads TGTGCCAGCAGTGTCGGGGGTAGCAATCAGCCCCAGCATTTT.

The rearrangement uses TRBV6-5 and TRBJ2-7; weak D call: TRBD2 (5 bases). The germline gives CDR1 MNHEY, CDR2 SVGAGI. The V end lost 6 bases, the J end lost 3 bases, and 18 bases lay between the germline ends. This CDR3 is 15 amino acids long. DNA of the CDR3: TGTGCCAGCAGGTCTTCTAGCAACCCGCTCTACGAGCAGTACTTC. Protein sequence: CASRSSSNPLYEQYF.

The rearrangement joins TRBV27 to TRBJ2-6; D is unresolved. Germline V lookup: CDR1 MNHEY, CDR2 SMNVEV (reference sequence). The CDR3 runs 14 residues. V lost 0 bases to trimming and J lost 5 bases, with 5 bases between them. The CDR3 DNA reads as TGTGCCAGCAGTTTATCCCTGAGGGCCAACGTCCTGACTTTC. The encoded protein is CASSLSLRANVLTF.

V usage is TRBV11-2 and J usage is TRBJ2-4; D perhaps matches TRBD2 (5 bases). V was pared by 2 bases and J by 7 bases, with 21 bases between. Germline CDR1 is SGHAT and CDR2 is FQNNGV. The CDR3 is 17 amino acids. CDR3 region: CASSLYGELGPGNIQYF. The CDR3 DNA reads as TGTGCCAGCAGCTTATATGGGGAGTTAGGACCGGGCAACATTCAGTACTTC.